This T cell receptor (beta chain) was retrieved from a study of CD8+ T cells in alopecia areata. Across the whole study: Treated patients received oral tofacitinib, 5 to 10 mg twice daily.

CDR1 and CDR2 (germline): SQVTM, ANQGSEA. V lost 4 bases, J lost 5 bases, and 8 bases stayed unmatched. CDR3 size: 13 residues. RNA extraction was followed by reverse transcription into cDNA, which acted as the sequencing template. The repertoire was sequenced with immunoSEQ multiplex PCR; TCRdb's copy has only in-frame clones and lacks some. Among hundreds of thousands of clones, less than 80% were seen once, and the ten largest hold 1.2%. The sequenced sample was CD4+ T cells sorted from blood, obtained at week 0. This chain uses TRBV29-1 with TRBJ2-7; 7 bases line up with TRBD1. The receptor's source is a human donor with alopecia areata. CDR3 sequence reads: CSVGQTGAHEQYF. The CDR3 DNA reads TGCAGCGTTGGACAAACAGGGGCCCACGAGCAGTACTTC.